The 13 T cell receptor beta chains in this list originate from one sample, sequenced in a study of identical twins. TCRdb processed the 5' RACE reads anew with MiXCR; each CDR3 protein has one entry. The table lists 450,000 to 650,000 distinct CDR3 sequences, just under 10% of them singletons. These same records also appear under a second study, on yellow fever vaccine responses in identical twins.

Sequences were obtained from PBMCs. The receptors stem from a woman younger than 30 in good health.

This clonotype was seen only a few times. This rearrangement joins TRBV7-8 to TRBJ2-1; possibly TRBD1 for D (5 bases). Germline CDR1 and CDR2: SGHVS and FQNEAQ. Trimming stripped 5 bases from V and 9 bases from J, with 14 bases between. The CDR3 runs 13 residues. CDR3: CASSVIQESEQFF. The CDR3 bases are TGTGCCAGCAGCGTAATACAGGAATCTGAGCAGTTCTTC.

V is TRBV20-1 and J is TRBJ2-2; D ambiguous. The V gene lost 6 bases and the J gene lost 4 bases, with 12 bases spanning the gap. The V gene's germline CDR1 is DFQATT and CDR2 SNEGSKA (reference sequence). The CDR3 sequence is 13 residues long. The CDR3 sequence is CSAKLSFTGELFF. The CDR3 DNA reads as TGCAGTGCAAAGCTTAGCTTCACCGGGGAGCTGTTTTTT.

This clonotype was seen ten or more times. The V call is TRBV20-1, the J call TRBJ2-7; D tentatively reads TRBD1 or TRBD2 (5 bases each). Between the trimmed V and J ends, which lost 2 bases and 1 base, there was a span of 18 bases. From germline, CDR1 is DFQATT and CDR2 SNEGSKA (reference sequence). The CDR3 loop spans 16 amino acids. This chain's CDR3 is CSARLPGRKFSYEQYF. The CDR3 DNA is TGCAGTGCTAGACTGCCGGGACGAAAATTTTCCTACGAGCAGTACTTC.

This clonotype was seen more than once but under ten times. V usage is TRBV29-1 and J usage is TRBJ2-1; possibly TRBD1 or TRBD2 for D (5 bases each). This CDR3 has 12 residues. Trimming left V 4 bases short and J 9 bases short, with 13 bases between. CDR1 is SQVTM and CDR2 is ANQGSEA in the germline V gene. The CDR3 sequence: CSVGPREREQFF. The CDR3 region has the DNA TGCAGCGTTGGCCCCAGGGAGCGTGAGCAGTTCTTC.

This clonotype came up many times. The V and J genes are TRBV5-1 and TRBJ2-5; D is uncertain. Germline CDR1 and CDR2: SGHRS and YFSETQ. V lost 2 bases and J 3 bases, leaving 8 bases between the germline ends. This CDR3 comprises 13 residues. This chain's CDR3 is CASSFGPEETQYF. The CDR3 DNA follows: TGCGCCAGCAGCTTCGGGCCAGAAGAGACCCAGTACTTC.

This clonotype occurred a few times. This chain joins TRBV7-9 and TRBJ2-3; D assignment may be TRBD1 or TRBD2 (6 bases each). Germline CDR1 SEHNR, CDR2 FQNEAQ (reference sequence). Trimming shortened V by 5 bases and J by 8 bases, and 8 bases separated the two germline ends. There are 11 residues in the CDR3. For the CDR3, the DNA is TGTGCCAGCAGCGAGGGGGGTACGCAGTATTTT. It specifies CASSEGGTQYF.

This clonotype was seen at least ten times. CDR3: CASSLANRGGWTEAFF. The DNA for the CDR3 is TGCGCCAGCAGCTTGGCCAACAGGGGTGGATGGACTGAAGCTTTCTTT. The chain carries TRBV5-1 and TRBJ1-1; TRBD1 matches at 7 bases. The CDR3 spans 16 residues. Looked up from germline, CDR1 is SGHRS and CDR2 is YFSETQ. The V and J ends lost 0 bases and 5 bases, in that order; junction bases with no gene match: 10.

This clonotype was observed many times. V is TRBV6-1 and J is TRBJ2-1; D might be TRBD1 (6 bases). V dropped 6 bases and J dropped 2 bases, with 14 bases sitting between them. This CDR3 contains 15 residues. Germline V gene data show CDR1 as MNHNS and CDR2 as SASEGT. DNA of the CDR3: TGTGCCAGCAGCCGCCGGGACACCCCCTACAATGAGCAGTTCTTC. Translation gives CASSRRDTPYNEQFF.

Ten or more counts support this clonotype. The chain employs TRBV12-3 or TRBV12-4 and TRBJ2-5; 8 bases align to TRBD1. After removal of 5 bases from V and 4 bases from J, the junction contained 3 bases not matched to a gene. The CDR3 has 13 residues. CDR3 bases: TGTGCCAGCAGTGGACAGGGCACAGAGACCCAGTACTTC. This codes for CASSGQGTETQYF.

The V and J genes are TRBV10-3 and TRBJ2-3; 11 bases map to TRBD2. CDR1 is ENHRY and CDR2 is SYGVKD in the germline V gene. The CDR3 has 18 residues. J gave up 0 bases and V 7 bases, and 12 bases lay outside the gene matches. CDR3 region: CAITGGPSGRSSTDTQYF. DNA of the CDR3: TGTGCCATCACGGGAGGGCCTAGCGGGAGGTCTAGCACAGATACGCAGTATTTT.

This clonotype was observed many times. The J gene is TRBJ2-7, the V gene TRBV7-9; D not certain. Trimming cost V 1 base and J 4 bases, with 5 bases left between them. The CDR3 is 12 amino acids. Germline V lookup: CDR1 SEHNR, CDR2 FQNEAQ (reference sequence). The CDR3 here is CASSLGKYEQYF. The CDR3, as DNA: TGTGCCAGCAGCTTAGGGAAATACGAGCAGTACTTC.

V gene TRBV12-3 or TRBV12-4 combines with J gene TRBJ2-2; 7 bases match TRBD1. There are 16 residues in the CDR3. V was clipped by 3 bases and J by 1 base; unmatched bases: 5. The DNA for the CDR3 is TGTGCCAGCAGTTTTTGGGGGACAGAGAACACCGGGGAGCTGTTTTTT. Translated: CASSFWGTENTGELFF.

The chain couples TRBV20-1 to TRBJ2-1, with unresolved D. The length of the CDR3 is 10 residues. The germline CDR1 and CDR2 sequences are DFQATT and SNEGSKA (reference sequence). V shed 6 bases and J shed 5 bases, with 5 bases lying between them. The CDR3 nucleotides read TGCAGTGCCGACCACAATGAGCAGTTCTTC. Translated, it gives CSADHNEQFF.